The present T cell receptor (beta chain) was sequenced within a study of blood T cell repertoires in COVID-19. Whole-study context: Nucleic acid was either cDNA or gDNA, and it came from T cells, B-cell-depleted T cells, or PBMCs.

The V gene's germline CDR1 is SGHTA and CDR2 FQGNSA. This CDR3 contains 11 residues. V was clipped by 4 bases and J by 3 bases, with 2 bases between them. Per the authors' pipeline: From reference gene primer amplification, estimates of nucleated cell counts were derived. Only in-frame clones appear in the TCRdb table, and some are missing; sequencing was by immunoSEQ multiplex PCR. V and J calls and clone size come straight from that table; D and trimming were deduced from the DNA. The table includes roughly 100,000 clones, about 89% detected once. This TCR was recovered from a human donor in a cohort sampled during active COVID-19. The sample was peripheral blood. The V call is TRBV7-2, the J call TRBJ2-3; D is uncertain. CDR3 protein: CASSSTDTQYF. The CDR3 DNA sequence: TGTGCCAGCAGCTCTACAGATACGCAGTATTTT.